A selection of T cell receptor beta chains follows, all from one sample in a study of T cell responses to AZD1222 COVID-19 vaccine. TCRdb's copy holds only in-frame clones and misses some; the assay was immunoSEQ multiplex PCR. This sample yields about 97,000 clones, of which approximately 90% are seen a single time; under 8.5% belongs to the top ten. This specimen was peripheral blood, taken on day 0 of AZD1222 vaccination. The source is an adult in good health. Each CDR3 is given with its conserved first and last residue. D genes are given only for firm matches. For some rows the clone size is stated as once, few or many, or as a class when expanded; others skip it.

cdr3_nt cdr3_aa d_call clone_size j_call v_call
TGCGCCAGCAGCACATCTCTGGGACAGGGGTCCGGAAAAGCTTTCTTT CASSTSLGQGSGKAFF TRBD1 NA TRBJ1-1 TRBV5-1
TGCGCCAGCAGCTTGATCCCCGGTATCAACACCGGGGAGCTGTTTTTT CASSLIPGINTGELFF NA NA TRBJ2-2 TRBV5-1
TGTGCCAGCAGCTTGCGGGGGCAGGAAAACATTCAGTACTTC CASSLRGQENIQYF NA NA TRBJ2-4 TRBV7-9
TGTGCCAGCAGCTTAAGGACAGGTCTGCAGGGCGAGTACTTC CASSLRTGLQGEYF TRBD1 NA TRBJ2-7 TRBV5-6
TGTGCCACCAGCTCTCGGGACACCTCCAACTATGGCTACACCTTC CATSSRDTSNYGYTF NA NA TRBJ1-2 TRBV15
TGTGCCAGCAGCCCCTCCGCATATCCGAGACGATACGAGCAGTACTTC CASSPSAYPRRYEQYF NA NA TRBJ2-7 TRBV3-1/TRBV3-2
TGTGCCACCAGACAGAGAGCAATGAACACTGAAGCTTTCTTT CATRQRAMNTEAFF NA NA TRBJ1-1 TRBV15
TGTGCCAGTAGTGTGACTTTCTCTGGGAGCTTAGAGACCCAGTACTTC CASSVTFSGSLETQYF NA once TRBJ2-5 TRBV19
TGTGCCTGGAGTGTAGCGCCTTCCAGCTCCGCCGGTACGCAGTATTTT CAWSVAPSSSAGTQYF NA NA TRBJ2-3 TRBV30
TGTGCCAGCAGCCAAGATTTGGGGTTCTATGGCTACACCTTC CASSQDLGFYGYTF NA NA TRBJ1-2 TRBV4-2
TGTGCCAGCAGCCTCACTATTAGCTCCTACAATGAGCAGTTCTTC CASSLTISSYNEQFF NA NA TRBJ2-1 TRBV7-9
TGCGCCAGCAGCCAAGGGTTAAAGGGATCGACCTACGAGCAGTACTTC CASSQGLKGSTYEQYF NA NA TRBJ2-7 TRBV4-3
TGTGCCAGCAGTTTACAAGCCGCCAGCTCCTACAATGAGCAGTTCTTC CASSLQAASSYNEQFF NA NA TRBJ2-1 TRBV27
TGTGCCAGCAGCCAGACGGACAGCTCCAATTCACCCCTCCACTTT CASSQTDSSNSPLHF NA NA TRBJ1-6 TRBV3-1/TRBV3-2
TGTGCCAGCAGTTCCGGACAGGGGGCATACAATGAGCAGTTCTTC CASSSGQGAYNEQFF TRBD1 once TRBJ2-1 TRBV28
TGTGCCAGCGAGCGGCAGGGGGCAGATACGCAGTATTTT CASERQGADTQYF TRBD1 NA TRBJ2-3 TRBV2
TGCGCCAGCAGCCAAGAGACCGGCGATGGGGCCGAGCAGTACTTC CASSQETGDGAEQYF NA NA TRBJ2-7 TRBV4-3
TGTGCCAGCAGCTTACAGGGAAGGGACTATGGCTACACCTTC CASSLQGRDYGYTF NA NA TRBJ1-2 TRBV7-2
TGTGCCAGCTCGTCCCCCCCTGGAAACACCATATATTTT CASSSPPGNTIYF NA NA TRBJ1-3 TRBV7-2
TGTGCCAGCAGTTTAATTTTTGGAGGGACTGAAGCTTTCTTT CASSLIFGGTEAFF NA NA TRBJ1-1 TRBV28
TGTGCAAGTCGCCCAAGACAGGAGGGCCTCTATGGCTACACCTTC CASRPRQEGLYGYTF NA NA TRBJ1-2 TRBV12-2
TGTGCCAGCAGCGTAGCGGGACACCACAATCAGCCCCAGCATTTT CASSVAGHHNQPQHF NA NA TRBJ1-5 TRBV9
TGTGCCAGCAGGCTAGCGGGAGCCTACGAGCAGTACTTC CASRLAGAYEQYF TRBD2 NA TRBJ2-7 TRBV7-9
TGTGCCAGCAGCTTGCGGGGGGGCGTCGATGAGCAGTTCTTC CASSLRGGVDEQFF TRBD2 NA TRBJ2-1 TRBV7-2
TGCGCCAGCAGCTTGGTCGGGACAGGAGGGAGTGAGCAGTTCTTC CASSLVGTGGSEQFF TRBD1 NA TRBJ2-1 TRBV5-1
TGTGCCACCTCCGGGACAGAGAACACTGAAGCTTTCTTT CATSGTENTEAFF TRBD1 NA TRBJ1-1 TRBV2
TGTGCCAGCAGCTTAGTAGGTCTTGGCGGCTACACCTTC CASSLVGLGGYTF NA NA TRBJ1-2 TRBV7-8
TGTGCCAGTAGTCTGGACTGGCAGGGTAGCAATCAGCCCCAGCATTTT CASSLDWQGSNQPQHF NA NA TRBJ1-5 TRBV19
TGCGCCAGCAGCGAGGGACAGGGGGATTTGAACACTGAAGCTTTCTTT CASSEGQGDLNTEAFF TRBD1 once TRBJ1-1 TRBV5-1
TGTGCCAGCAGCCTACAGGGTAGATCAACTGGCTACACCTTC CASSLQGRSTGYTF NA NA TRBJ1-2 TRBV4-2
TGTGCCAGCAGTACCACAGGGGCCAACTATGGCTACACCTTC CASSTTGANYGYTF TRBD1 NA TRBJ1-2 TRBV6-5
TGTGCCAGCAGCTGGGGACTAGCGGGGAGGGAAGAGACCCAGTACTTC CASSWGLAGREETQYF TRBD2 NA TRBJ2-5 TRBV5-4
TGTGCCAGCAGCGTCGGGACTAGTTATCTGTTGGGGCACAATGAGCAGTTCTTC CASSVGTSYLLGHNEQFF TRBD2 NA TRBJ2-1 TRBV7-3
TGTGCCAGCAGTTACAACGACGGCAACACTGAAGCTTTCTTT CASSYNDGNTEAFF NA NA TRBJ1-1 TRBV6-5
TGCAGCGCCGGACAAAGCTCCTACGAGCAGTACTTC CSAGQSSYEQYF NA NA TRBJ2-7 TRBV29-1
TGTGCCAGCCGGCCCCCGGGACACAAGAACACTGAAGCTTTCTTT CASRPPGHKNTEAFF NA NA TRBJ1-1 TRBV19
TGTGCCATCAGTGCCACGAGACCTACGAACACCGGGGAGCTGTTTTTT CAISATRPTNTGELFF NA once TRBJ2-2 TRBV10-3
TGCGCCAGCAGCTATGACAGGGGGTCTGGAAACACCATATATTTT CASSYDRGSGNTIYF TRBD1 NA TRBJ1-3 TRBV5-1